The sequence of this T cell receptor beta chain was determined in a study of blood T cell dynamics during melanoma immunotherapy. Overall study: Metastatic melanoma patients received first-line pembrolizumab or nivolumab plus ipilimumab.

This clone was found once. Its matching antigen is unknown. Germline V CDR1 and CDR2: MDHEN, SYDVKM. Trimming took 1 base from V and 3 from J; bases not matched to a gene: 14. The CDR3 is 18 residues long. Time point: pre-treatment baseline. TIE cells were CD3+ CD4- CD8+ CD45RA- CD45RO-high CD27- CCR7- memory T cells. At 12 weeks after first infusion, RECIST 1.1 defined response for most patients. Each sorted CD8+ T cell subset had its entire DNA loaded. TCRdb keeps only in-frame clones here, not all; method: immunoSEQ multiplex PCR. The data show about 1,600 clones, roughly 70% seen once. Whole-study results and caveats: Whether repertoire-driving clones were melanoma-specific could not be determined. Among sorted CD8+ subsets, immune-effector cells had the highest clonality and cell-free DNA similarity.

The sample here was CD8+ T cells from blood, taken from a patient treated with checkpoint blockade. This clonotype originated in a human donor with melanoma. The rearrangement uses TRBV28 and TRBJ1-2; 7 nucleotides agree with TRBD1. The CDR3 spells CASSLLTPAGGFDYGYTF. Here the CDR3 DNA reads TGTGCCAGCAGTTTATTGACCCCGGCAGGGGGGTTTGACTATGGCTACACCTTC.